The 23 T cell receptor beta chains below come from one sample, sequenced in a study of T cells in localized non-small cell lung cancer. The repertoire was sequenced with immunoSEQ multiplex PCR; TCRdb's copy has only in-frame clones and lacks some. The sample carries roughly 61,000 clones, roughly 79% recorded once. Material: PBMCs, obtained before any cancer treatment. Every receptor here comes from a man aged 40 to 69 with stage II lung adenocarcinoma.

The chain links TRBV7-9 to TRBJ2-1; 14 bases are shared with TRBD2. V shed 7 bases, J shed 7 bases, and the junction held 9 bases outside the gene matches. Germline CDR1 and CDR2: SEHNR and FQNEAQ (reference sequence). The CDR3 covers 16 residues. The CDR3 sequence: CASIGLAGGVRNEQFF. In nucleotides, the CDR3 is TGTGCCAGCATCGGACTAGCGGGAGGAGTCCGGAATGAGCAGTTCTTC.

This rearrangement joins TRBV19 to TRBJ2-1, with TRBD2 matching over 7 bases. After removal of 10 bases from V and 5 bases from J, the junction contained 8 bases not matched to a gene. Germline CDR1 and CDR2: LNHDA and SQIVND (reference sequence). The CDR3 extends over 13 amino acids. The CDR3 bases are TGTGCCACCTTTAGCGGGTCGAACAATGAGCAGTTCTTC. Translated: CATFSGSNNEQFF.

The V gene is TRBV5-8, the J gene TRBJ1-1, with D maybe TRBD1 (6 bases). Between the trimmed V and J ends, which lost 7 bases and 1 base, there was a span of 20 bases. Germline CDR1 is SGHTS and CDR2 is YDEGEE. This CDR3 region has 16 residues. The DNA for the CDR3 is TGTGCCAGCCCCAACCCCCCTCAACAGGGGAACACTGAAGCTTTCTTT. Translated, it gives CASPNPPQQGNTEAFF.

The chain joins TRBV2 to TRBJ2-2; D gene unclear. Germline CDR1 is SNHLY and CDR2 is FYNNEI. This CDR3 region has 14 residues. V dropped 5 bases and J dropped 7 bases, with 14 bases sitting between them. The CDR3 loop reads CASSLTTSGGELFF. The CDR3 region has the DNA TGTGCCAGCAGTCTGACCACCTCGGGCGGGGAGCTGTTTTTT.

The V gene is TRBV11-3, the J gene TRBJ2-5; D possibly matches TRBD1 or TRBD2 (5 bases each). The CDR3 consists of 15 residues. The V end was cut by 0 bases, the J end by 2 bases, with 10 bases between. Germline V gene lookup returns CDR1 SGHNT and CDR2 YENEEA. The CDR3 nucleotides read TGTGCCAGCAGCTTAGATCCAGGGAGACAAGAGACCCAGTACTTC. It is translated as CASSLDPGRQETQYF.

The CDR3 DNA follows: TGTGCCAGCAGCCCAAAGGGGTCCCCCGGGGAGCTGTTTTTT. Translating gives CASSPKGSPGELFF. The chain has TRBV5-4 and TRBJ2-2, with D maybe TRBD1 (5 bases). The CDR3 runs 14 residues. Per the germline V gene, CDR1 is SGHNT and CDR2 is YYREEE (reference sequence). Trimming shortened V by 4 bases and J by 6 bases, and 13 bases separated the two germline ends.

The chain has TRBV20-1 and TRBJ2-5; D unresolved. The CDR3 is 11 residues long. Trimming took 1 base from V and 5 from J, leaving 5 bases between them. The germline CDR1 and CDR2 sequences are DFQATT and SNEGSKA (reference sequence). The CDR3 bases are TGCAGTGCTAGAGCGCGTGAGACCCAGTACTTC. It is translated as CSARARETQYF.

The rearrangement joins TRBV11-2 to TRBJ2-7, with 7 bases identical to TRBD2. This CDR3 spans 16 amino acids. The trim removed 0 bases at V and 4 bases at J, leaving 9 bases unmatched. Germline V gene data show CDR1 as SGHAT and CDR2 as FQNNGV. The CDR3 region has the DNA TGTGCCAGCAGCTTAGATAGAGCGGCTAGCGGTTACGAGCAGTACTTC. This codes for CASSLDRAASGYEQYF.

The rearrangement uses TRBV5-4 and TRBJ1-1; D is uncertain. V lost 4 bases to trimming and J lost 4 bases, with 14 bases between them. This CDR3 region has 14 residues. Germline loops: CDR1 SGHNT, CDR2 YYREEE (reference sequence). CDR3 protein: CASSPGPSLTEAFF. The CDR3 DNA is TGTGCCAGCAGCCCGGGCCCGTCCCTCACTGAAGCTTTCTTT.

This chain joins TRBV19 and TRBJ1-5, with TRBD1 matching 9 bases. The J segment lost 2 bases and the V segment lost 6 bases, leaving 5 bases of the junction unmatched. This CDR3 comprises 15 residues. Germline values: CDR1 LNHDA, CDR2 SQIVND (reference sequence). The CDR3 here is CASSNRGRRNQPQHF. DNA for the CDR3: TGTGCCAGTAGCAACAGGGGGCGACGCAATCAGCCCCAGCATTTT.

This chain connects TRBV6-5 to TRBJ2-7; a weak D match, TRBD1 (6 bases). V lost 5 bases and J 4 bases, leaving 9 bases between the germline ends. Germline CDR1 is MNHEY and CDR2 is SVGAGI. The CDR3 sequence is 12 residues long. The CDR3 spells CASSHTGYEQYF. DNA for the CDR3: TGTGCCAGCAGTCACACAGGGTACGAGCAGTACTTC.

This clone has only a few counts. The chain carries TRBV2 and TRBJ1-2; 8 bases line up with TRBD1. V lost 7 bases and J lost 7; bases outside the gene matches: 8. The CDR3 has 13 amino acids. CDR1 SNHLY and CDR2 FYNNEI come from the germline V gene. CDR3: CASTSGQGGGYTF. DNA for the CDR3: TGTGCCAGCACCTCAGGACAGGGCGGTGGCTACACCTTC.

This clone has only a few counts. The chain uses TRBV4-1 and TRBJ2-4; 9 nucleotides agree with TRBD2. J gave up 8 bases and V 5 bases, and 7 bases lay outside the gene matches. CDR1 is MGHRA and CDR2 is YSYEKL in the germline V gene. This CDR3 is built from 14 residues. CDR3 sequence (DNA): TGCGCCAGCAGCTTTGGACTAGCGAGGGACATTCAGTACTTC. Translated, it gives CASSFGLARDIQYF.

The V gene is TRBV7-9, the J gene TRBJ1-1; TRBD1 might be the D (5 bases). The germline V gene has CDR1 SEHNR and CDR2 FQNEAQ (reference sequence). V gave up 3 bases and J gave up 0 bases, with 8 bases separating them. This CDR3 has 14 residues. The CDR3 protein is CASSFRQMNTEAFF. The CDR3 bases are TGTGCCAGCAGCTTTAGACAGATGAACACTGAAGCTTTCTTT. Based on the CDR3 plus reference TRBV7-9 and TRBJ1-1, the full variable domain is DTGVSQNPRHKITKRGQNVTFRCDPISEHNRLYWYRQTLGQGPEFLTYFQNEAQLEKSRLLSDRFSAERPKGSFSTLEIQRTEQGDSAMYLCASSFRQMNTEAFFGQGTRLTVV.

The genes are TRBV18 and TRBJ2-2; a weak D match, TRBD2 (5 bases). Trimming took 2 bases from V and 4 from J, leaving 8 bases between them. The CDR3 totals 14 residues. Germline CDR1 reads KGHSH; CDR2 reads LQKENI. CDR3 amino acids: CASSPGESTGELFF. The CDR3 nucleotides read TGTGCCAGCTCACCAGGGGAGAGCACCGGGGAGCTGTTTTTT.

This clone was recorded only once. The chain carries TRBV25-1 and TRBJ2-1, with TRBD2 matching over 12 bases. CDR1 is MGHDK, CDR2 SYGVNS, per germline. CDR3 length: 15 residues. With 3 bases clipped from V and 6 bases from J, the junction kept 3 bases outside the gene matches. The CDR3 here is CASSELAGGPNEQFF. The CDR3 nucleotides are TGTGCCAGCAGTGAGCTAGCGGGAGGGCCCAATGAGCAGTTCTTC.

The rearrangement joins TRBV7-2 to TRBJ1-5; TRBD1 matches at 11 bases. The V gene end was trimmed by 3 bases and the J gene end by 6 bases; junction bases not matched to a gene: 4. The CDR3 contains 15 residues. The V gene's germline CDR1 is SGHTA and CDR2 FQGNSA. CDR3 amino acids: CASSLRTGGGQPQHF. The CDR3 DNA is TGTGCCAGCAGCTTGCGGACAGGGGGCGGTCAGCCCCAGCATTTT.

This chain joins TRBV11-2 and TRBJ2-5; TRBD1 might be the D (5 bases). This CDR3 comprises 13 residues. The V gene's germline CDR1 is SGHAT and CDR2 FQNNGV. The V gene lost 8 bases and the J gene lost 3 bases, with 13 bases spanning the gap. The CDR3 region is CASSWGSEETQYF. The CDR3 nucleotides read TGTGCCAGCTCCTGGGGCAGTGAAGAGACCCAGTACTTC. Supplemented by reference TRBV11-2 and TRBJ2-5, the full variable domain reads EAGVAQSPRYKIIEKRQSVAFWCNPISGHATLYWYQQILGQGPKLLIQFQNNGVVDDSQLPKDRFSAERLKGVDSTLKIQPAKLEDSAVYLCASSWGSEETQYFGPGTRLLVL.

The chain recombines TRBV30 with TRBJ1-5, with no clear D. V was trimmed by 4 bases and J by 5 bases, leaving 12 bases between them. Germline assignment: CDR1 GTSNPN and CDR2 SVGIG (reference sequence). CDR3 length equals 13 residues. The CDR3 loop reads CAWNQQQDQPQHF. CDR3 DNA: TGTGCCTGGAACCAACAGCAGGATCAGCCCCAGCATTTT.

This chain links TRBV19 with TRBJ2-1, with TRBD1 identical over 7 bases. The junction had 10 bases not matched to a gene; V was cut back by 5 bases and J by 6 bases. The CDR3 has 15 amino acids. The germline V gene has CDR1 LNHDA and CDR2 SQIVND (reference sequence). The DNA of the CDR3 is TGTGCCAGTAGTTCGGGACAGTTGGCTGTCAATGAGCAGTTCTTC. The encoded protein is CASSSGQLAVNEQFF.

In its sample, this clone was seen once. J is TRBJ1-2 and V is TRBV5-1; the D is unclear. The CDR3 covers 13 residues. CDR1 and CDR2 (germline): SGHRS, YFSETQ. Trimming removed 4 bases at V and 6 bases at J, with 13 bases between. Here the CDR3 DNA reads TGCGCCAGCAGCCTTACGGGTGGGAATGGCTACACCTTC. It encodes CASSLTGGNGYTF.

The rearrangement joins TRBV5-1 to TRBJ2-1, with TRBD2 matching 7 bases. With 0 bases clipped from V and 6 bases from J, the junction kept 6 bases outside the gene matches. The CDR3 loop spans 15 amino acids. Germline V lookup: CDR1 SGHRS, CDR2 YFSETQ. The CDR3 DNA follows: TGCGCCAGCAGCTTGGCGGGAGGACCGAGCAATGAGCAGTTCTTC. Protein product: CASSLAGGPSNEQFF. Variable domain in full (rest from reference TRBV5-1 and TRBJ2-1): KAGVTQTPRYLIKTRGQQVTLSCSPISGHRSVSWYQQTPGQGLQFLFEYFSETQRNKGNFPGRFSGRQFSNSRSEMNVSTLELGDSALYLCASSLAGGPSNEQFFGPGTRLTVL.

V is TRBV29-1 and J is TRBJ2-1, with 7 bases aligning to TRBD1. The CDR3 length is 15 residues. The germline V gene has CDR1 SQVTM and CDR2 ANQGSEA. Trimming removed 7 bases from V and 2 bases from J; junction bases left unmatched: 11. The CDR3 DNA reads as TGCAGCGCCGCACCTTTCGACAGGGCCTACAATGAGCAGTTCTTC. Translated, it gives CSAAPFDRAYNEQFF.